The source of this TCR beta chain is a study of response to subunit inactivated influenza vaccine. Findings and caveats of the study: After each seasonal influenza vaccination, few new T cells are recruited, the authors suggested.

One entry per CDR3 protein, called by TCRdb with MiXCR from the RT-PCR reads. This sample has 430,000 or so distinct CDR3 sequences, with approximately 9.9% found just once. A word on this clonotype: Its antigen is still unknown.

This CDR3 is built from 17 residues. The V and J ends lost 5 bases and 4 bases, in that order; junction bases with no gene match: 10. The TCR was taken from a man aged 50 to 59 who received an inactivated influenza vaccine. The input for sequencing was PBMCs from blood, taken 40 to 50 days after vaccination. V and J are TRBV12-3 or TRBV12-4 and TRBJ2-1; 11 bases are shared with TRBD2. The CDR3 nucleotides are TGTGCCAGCAGTGTAAGACTGGGACTAGCGGCGTACAATGAGCAGTTCTTC. Its translation is CASSVRLGLAAYNEQFF.